What follows is one TCR beta chain and its context. This specimen belongs to a study of CD8+ T cells in alopecia areata. Across the study: Treated patients took oral tofacitinib at 5 to 10 mg twice daily.

The treatment: oral pan-JAK inhibitor, 5-10 mg twice daily. RNA was extracted and reverse transcribed into cDNA as the sequencing template. The repertoire was sequenced with immunoSEQ multiplex PCR; TCRdb's copy has only in-frame clones and lacks some. The sample lists approximately 210,000 clones; approximately 67% were seen once. V shed 5 bases, J shed 7 bases, and the junction held 6 bases outside the gene matches. Germline-derived CDR1 and CDR2 are MNHEY and SMNVEV (reference sequence). There are 13 residues in the CDR3. V and J are TRBV27 and TRBJ1-2; 8 nucleotides match TRBD1. The receptor was isolated from a human donor with alopecia areata. Sequencing used CD4+ T cells sorted from blood, obtained around week 50, from a patient treated with tofacitinib. The CDR3 loop reads CASSPQGARGYTF. The CDR3 DNA is TGTGCCAGCAGTCCCCAGGGGGCGCGTGGCTACACCTTC.